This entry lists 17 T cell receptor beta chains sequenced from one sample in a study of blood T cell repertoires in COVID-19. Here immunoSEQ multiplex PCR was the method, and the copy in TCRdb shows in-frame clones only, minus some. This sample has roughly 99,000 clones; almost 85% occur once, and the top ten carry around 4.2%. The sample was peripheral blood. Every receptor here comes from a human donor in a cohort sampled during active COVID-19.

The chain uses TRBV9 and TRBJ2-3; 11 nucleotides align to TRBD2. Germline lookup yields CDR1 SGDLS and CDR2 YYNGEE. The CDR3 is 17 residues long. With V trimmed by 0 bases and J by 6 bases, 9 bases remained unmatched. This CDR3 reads CASSVGLAGTSTDTQYF. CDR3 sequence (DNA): TGTGCCAGCAGCGTAGGACTAGCGGGAACATCTACGGATACGCAGTATTTT.

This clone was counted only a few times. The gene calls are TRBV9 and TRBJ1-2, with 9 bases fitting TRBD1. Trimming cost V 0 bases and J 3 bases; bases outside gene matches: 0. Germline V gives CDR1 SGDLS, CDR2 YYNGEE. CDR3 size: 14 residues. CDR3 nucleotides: TGTGCCAGCAGCGTAGGGACAGGGGACTATGGCTACACCTTC. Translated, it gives CASSVGTGDYGYTF.

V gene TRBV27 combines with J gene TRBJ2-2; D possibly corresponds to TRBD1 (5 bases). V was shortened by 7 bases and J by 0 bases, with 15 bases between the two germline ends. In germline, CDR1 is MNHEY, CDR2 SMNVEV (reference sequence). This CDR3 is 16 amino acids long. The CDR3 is CASTNGWGANTGELFF. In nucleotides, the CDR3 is TGTGCCAGCACGAACGGGTGGGGCGCGAACACCGGGGAGCTGTTTTTT.

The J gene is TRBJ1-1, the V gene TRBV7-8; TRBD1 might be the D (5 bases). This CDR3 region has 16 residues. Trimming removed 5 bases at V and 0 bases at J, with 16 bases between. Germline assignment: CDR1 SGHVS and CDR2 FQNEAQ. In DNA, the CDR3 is TGTGCCAGCAGCCCGTCCCGGACACTCATGAACACTGAAGCTTTCTTT. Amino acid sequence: CASSPSRTLMNTEAFF.

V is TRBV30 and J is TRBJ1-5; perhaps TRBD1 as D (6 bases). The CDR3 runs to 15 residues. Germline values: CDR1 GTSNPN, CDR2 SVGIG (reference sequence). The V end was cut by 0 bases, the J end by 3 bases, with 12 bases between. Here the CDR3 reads CAWSVPGQPNQPQHF. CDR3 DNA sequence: TGTGCCTGGAGTGTACCAGGACAGCCCAATCAGCCCCAGCATTTT.

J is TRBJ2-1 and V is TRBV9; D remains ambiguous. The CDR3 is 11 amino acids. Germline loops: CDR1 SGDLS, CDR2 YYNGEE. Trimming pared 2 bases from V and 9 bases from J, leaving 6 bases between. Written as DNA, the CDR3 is TGTGCCAGCAGCGTTCCGGGTGAGCAGTTCTTC. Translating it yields CASSVPGEQFF.

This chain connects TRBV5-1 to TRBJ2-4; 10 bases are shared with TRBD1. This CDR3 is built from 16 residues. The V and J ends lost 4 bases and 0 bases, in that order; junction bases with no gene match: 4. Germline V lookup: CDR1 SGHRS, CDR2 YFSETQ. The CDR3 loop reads CASSTGQGGAKNIQYF. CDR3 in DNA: TGCGCCAGCAGCACTGGACAGGGGGGAGCCAAAAACATTCAGTACTTC.

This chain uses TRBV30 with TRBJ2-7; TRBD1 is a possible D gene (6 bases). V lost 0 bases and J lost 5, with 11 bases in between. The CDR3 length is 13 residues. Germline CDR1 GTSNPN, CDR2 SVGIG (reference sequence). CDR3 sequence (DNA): TGTGCCTGGAGTGTACAGGGTTTGAACGAGCAGTACTTC. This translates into CAWSVQGLNEQYF.

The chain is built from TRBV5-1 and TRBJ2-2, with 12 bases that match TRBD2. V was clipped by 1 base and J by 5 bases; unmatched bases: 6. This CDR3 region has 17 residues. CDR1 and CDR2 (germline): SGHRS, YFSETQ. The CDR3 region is CASSLLTSGSGTGELFF. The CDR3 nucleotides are TGCGCCAGCAGCTTGTTGACTAGCGGGAGTGGGACCGGGGAGCTGTTTTTT.

The CDR3 loop reads CASSEQGANEQYV. The DNA of the CDR3 is TGCGCCAGCAGTGAGCAGGGGGCCAACGAGCAGTACGTC. This chain uses TRBV10-2 with TRBJ2-7, with 8 bases identical to TRBD1. Germline-derived CDR1 and CDR2 are WSHSY and SAAADI. J was trimmed by 5 bases and V by 2 bases; bases with no gene match: 2. This CDR3 is 13 amino acids long.

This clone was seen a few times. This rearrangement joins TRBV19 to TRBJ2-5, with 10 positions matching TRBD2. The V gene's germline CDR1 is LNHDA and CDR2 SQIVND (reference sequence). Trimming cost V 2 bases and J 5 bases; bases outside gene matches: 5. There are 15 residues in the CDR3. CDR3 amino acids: CASSIPSGSGETQYF. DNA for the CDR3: TGTGCCAGTAGTATACCTAGCGGGAGCGGTGAGACCCAGTACTTC. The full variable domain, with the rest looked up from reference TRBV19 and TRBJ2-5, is DGGITQSPKYLFRKEGQNVTLSCEQNLNHDAMYWYRQDPGQGLRLIYYSQIVNDFQKGDIAEGYSVSREKKESFPLTVTSAQKNPTAFYLCASSIPSGSGETQYFGPGTRLLVL.

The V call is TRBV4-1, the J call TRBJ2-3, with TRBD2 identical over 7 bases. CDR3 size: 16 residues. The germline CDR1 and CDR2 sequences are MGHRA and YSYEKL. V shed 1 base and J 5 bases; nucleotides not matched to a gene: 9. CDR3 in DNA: TGCGCCAGCAGCCAAGCGGGTGCGGGAGCGATAGATACGCAGTATTTT. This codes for CASSQAGAGAIDTQYF.

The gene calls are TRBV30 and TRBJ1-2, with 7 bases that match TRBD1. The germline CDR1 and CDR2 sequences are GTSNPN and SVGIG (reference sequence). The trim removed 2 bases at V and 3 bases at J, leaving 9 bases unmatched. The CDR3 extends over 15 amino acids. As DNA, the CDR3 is TGTGCCTGGAGTCCACGACAGGGTTTCTACTATGGCTACACCTTC. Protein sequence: CAWSPRQGFYYGYTF.

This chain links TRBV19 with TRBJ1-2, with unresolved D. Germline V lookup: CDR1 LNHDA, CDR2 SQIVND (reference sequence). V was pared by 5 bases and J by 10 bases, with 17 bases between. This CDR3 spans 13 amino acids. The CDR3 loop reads CASSPPEGGAYTF. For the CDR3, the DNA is TGTGCCAGTAGTCCCCCCGAAGGCGGAGCCTACACCTTC.

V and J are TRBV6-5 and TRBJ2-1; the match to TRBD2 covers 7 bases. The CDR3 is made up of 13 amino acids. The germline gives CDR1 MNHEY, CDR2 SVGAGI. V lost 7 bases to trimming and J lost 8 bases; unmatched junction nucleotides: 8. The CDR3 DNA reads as TGTGCCAGCAATGGCGTGGGAGGGTATGAGCAGTTCTTC. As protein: CASNGVGGYEQFF.

The CDR3 nucleotides are TGTGCCAGCAGCTTACCGACTAGCGGGTCCGGGGCCCAGTACTTC. Its protein is CASSLPTSGSGAQYF. This rearrangement joins TRBV7-8 to TRBJ2-5; 10 bases align to TRBD2. Germline V gene lookup returns CDR1 SGHVS and CDR2 FQNEAQ. The CDR3 consists of 15 residues. With V trimmed by 2 bases and J by 9 bases, 9 bases remained unmatched. Drawing the rest from reference TRBV7-8 and TRBJ2-5, the complete variable domain is GAGVSQSPRYKVAKRGQDVALRCDPISGHVSLFWYQQALGQGPEFLTYFQNEAQLDKSGLPSDRFFAERPEGSVSTLKIQRTQQEDSAVYLCASSLPTSGSGAQYFGPGTRLLVL.

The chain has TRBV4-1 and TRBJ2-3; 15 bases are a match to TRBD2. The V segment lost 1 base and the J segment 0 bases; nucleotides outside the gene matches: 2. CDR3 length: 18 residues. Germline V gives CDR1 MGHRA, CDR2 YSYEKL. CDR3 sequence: CASSQAGLAGGSTDTQYF. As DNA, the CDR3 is TGCGCCAGCAGCCAAGCGGGACTAGCGGGGGGCAGCACAGATACGCAGTATTTT.